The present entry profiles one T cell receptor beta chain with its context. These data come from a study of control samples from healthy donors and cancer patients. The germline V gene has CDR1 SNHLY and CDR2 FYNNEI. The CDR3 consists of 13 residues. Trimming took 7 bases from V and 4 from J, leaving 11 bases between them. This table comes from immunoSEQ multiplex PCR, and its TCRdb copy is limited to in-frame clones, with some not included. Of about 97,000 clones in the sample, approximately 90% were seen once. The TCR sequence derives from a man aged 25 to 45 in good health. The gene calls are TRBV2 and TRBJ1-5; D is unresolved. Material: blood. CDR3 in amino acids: CASNERENQPQHF. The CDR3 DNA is TGTGCCAGCAATGAGAGGGAGAATCAGCCCCAGCATTTT.